This record concerns one T cell receptor (beta chain) sequence. What it recognizes is unknown. The V and J ends lost 6 bases and 4 bases respectively, with 15 bases between them. CDR1 and CDR2 (germline): SGHDN, FVKESK. This CDR3 comprises 14 residues. This entry is derived from a study of blood T cell dynamics during melanoma immunotherapy. Study information: First-line therapy was either pembrolizumab or nivolumab with ipilimumab for metastatic melanoma. Study-wide results and limits: It remained unknown if the driving T cell clones were melanoma-specific.

The time point is: week 3, after first cycle of checkpoint inhibitor. Samples come from before therapy and from week 3 after the first blockade cycle. Each bulk PBMC sample had 300 to 400 ng DNA loaded. Some clones are missing from TCRdb's copy, which holds only in-frame ones; the method was immunoSEQ multiplex PCR. Among 10,000 to 12,000 clones, 75% to 90% were seen once, and the ten largest hold roughly 6.9%. Here the sequenced sample was blood, taken from a patient treated with checkpoint blockade. The rearrangement joins TRBV14 to TRBJ1-1; perhaps TRBD1 as D (5 bases). The clonotype was recovered from a human donor with melanoma. In DNA form, the CDR3 reads TGTGCCAGCAGACGGGCGACAGTGGCCACTGAAGCTTTCTTT. Translated: CASRRATVATEAFF.